The table lists the clone carrying this T cell receptor (beta chain) with many counts. Its specificity is not known. The source of the sample is a study of neurological immune-mediated disorders. Volunteers at a blood bank in Maryland, USA, were the healthy controls. The sorted libraries took approximately 1 million CD4+ or CD8+ T cells. 5'RACE with 10-nucleotide random UMIs generated the cDNA. Via MiXCR, TCRdb re-called the 5' RACE reads, giving one row per CDR3 protein. The sample has roughly 17,000 distinct CDR3 sequences, around 9% seen once; the top ten hold 43%. Germline values: CDR1 LNHDA, CDR2 SQIVND (reference sequence). This CDR3 is 15 amino acids long. Trimming cost V 1 base and J 3 bases, with 13 bases left between them. Study-wide findings and caveats: TCR-beta repertoires seemed private in all groups, with no expanded CDR3 amino acid sequences shared.

The clonotype comes from a middle-aged man in good health. Sequenced input: CD8+ T cells from blood. The gene calls are TRBV19 and TRBJ2-7, with D possibly TRBD2 on 6 matching bases. CDR3 protein: CASSIGAGGVYEQYF. The CDR3 region has the DNA TGTGCCAGTAGTATAGGCGCGGGCGGGGTCTACGAGCAGTACTTC.